Only a few counts were recorded for the clone carrying this T cell receptor (beta chain). The sample is drawn from a study of identical twins. This CDR3 region has 21 residues. Losses at the gene ends were 3 bases for V and 0 bases for J; bases not matched to a gene: 20. The germline V gene has CDR1 MNHEY and CDR2 SVGEGT. One entry per CDR3 protein results from TCRdb running MiXCR on the 5' RACE reads. Counted here are roughly 260,000 distinct CDR3 sequences, approximately 6.8% occurring once; the ten biggest clones make up over 5%. These data were also reused for a study on yellow fever vaccine responses in identical twins.

Sequenced: CD8+ T cells sorted from blood. The origin of this receptor is a young woman in good health. This chain links TRBV6-2 or TRBV6-3 with TRBJ1-2, with TRBD1 identical over 9 bases. The CDR3 loop is CASSYRRFPGQGGKANYGYTF. The CDR3 DNA reads TGTGCCAGCAGTTATCGTCGTTTCCCGGGACAGGGAGGGAAAGCTAACTATGGCTACACCTTC.